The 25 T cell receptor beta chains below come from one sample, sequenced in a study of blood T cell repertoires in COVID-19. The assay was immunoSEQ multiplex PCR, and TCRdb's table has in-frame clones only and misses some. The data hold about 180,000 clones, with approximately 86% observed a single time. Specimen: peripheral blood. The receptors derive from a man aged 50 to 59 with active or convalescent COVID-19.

For the CDR3, the DNA is TGTGCCAGCTCACCCCGACAGGAATCGAACACTGAAGCTTTCTTT. Its translation: CASSPRQESNTEAFF. The chain combines TRBV18 with TRBJ1-1; D perhaps matches TRBD1 (6 bases). Per the germline V gene, CDR1 is KGHSH and CDR2 is LQKENI. Trimming pared 3 bases from V and 1 base from J, leaving 12 bases between. The CDR3 covers 15 residues.

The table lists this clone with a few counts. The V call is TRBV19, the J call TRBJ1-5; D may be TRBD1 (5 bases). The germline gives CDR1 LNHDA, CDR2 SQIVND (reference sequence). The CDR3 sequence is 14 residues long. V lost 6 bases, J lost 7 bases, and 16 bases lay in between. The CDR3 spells CASRPSGGGQPQHF. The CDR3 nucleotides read TGTGCCAGTAGACCTTCGGGTGGGGGGCAGCCCCAGCATTTT.

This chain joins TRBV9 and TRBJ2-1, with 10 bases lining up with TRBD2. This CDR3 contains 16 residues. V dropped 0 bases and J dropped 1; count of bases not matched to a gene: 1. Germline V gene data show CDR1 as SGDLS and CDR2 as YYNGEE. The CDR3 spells CASSVVAGGSYNEQFF. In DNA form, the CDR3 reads TGTGCCAGCAGCGTAGTAGCGGGAGGTTCCTACAATGAGCAGTTCTTC.

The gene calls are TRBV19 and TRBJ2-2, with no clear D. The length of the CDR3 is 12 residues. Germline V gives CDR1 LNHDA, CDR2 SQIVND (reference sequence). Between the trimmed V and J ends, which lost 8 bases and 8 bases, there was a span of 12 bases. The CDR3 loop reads CASVERRGELFF. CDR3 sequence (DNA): TGTGCCAGTGTAGAAAGAAGAGGGGAGCTGTTTTTT.

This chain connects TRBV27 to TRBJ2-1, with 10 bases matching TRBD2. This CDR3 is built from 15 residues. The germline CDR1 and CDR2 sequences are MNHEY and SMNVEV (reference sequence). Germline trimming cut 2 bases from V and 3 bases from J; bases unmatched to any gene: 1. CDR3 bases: TGTGCCAGCAGTTTAACTAGCGGGGACTACAATGAGCAGTTCTTC. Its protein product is CASSLTSGDYNEQFF.

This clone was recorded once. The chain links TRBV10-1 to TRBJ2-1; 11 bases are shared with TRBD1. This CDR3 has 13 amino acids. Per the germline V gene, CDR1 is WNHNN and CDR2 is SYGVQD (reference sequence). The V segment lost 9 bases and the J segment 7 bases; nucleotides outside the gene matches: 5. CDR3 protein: CARAGTGGNEQFF. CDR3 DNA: TGCGCCAGGGCCGGGACAGGGGGAAATGAGCAGTTCTTC.

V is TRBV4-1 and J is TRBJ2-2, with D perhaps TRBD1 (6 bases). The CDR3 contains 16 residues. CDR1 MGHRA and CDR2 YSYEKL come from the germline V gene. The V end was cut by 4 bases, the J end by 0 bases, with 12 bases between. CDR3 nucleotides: TGCGCCAGCAGCCGACAGGCAGGGCCGAACACCGGGGAGCTGTTTTTT. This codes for CASSRQAGPNTGELFF.

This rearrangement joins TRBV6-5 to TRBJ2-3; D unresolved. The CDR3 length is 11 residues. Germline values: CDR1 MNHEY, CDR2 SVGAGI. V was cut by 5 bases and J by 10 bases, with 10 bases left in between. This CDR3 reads CASSPVGAQYF. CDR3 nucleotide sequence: TGTGCCAGCAGTCCGGTTGGTGCGCAGTATTTT.

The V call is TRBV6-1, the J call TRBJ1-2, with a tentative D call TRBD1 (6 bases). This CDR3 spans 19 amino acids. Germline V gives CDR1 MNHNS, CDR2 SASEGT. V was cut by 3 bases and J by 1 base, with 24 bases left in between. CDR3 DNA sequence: TGTGCCAGCAGTGAGGGGTACAGGGCACCCATTGTGCTTAACTATGGCTACACCTTC. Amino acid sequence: CASSEGYRAPIVLNYGYTF.

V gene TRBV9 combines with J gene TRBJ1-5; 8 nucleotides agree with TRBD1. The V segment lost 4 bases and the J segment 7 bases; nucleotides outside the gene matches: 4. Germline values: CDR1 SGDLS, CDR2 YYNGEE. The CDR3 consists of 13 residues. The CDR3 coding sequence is TGTGCCAGCAGCCCTACAGGGGGGCAGCCCCAGCATTTT. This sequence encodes CASSPTGGQPQHF.

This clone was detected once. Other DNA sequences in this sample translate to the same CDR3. The CDR3 nucleotides read TGTGCCAGCAGCTTAGCGGGCACAGATACGCAGTATTTT. This gives the protein CASSLAGTDTQYF. This rearrangement joins TRBV11-2 to TRBJ2-3; D unclear. Trimming shortened V by 1 base and J by 1 base, and 3 bases separated the two germline ends. Germline V gives CDR1 SGHAT, CDR2 FQNNGV. There are 13 residues in the CDR3.

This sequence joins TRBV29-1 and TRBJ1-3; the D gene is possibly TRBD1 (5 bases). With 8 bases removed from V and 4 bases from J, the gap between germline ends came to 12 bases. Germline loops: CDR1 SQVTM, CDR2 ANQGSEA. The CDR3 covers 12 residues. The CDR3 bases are TGCAGCTGGTGGGGGGACGGAAACACCATATATTTT. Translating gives CSWWGDGNTIYF.

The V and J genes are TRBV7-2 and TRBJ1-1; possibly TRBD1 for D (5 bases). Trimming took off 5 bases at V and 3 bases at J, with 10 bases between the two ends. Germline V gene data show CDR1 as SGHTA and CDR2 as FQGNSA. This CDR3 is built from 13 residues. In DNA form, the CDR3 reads TGTGCCAGCAGCACGGACACGTACACTGAAGCTTTCTTT. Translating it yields CASSTDTYTEAFF.

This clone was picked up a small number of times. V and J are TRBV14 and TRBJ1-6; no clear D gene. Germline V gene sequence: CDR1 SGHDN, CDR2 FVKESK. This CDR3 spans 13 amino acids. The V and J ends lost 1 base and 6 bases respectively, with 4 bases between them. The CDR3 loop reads CASSQAINSPLHF. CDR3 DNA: TGTGCCAGCAGCCAAGCTATTAATTCACCCCTCCACTTT. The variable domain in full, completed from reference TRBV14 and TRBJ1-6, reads EAGVTQFPSHSVIEKGQTVTLRCDPISGHDNLYWYRRVMGKEIKFLLHFVKESKQDESGMPNNRFLAERTGGTYSTLKVQPAELEDSGVYFCASSQAINSPLHFGNGTRLTVT.

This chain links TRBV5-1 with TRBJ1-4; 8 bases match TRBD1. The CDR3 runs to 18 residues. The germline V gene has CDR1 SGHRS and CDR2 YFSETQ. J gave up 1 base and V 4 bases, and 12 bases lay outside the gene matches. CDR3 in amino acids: CASSIGQGGGVTNEKLFF. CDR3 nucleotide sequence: TGCGCCAGCAGCATAGGACAGGGCGGCGGTGTAACTAATGAAAAACTGTTTTTT.

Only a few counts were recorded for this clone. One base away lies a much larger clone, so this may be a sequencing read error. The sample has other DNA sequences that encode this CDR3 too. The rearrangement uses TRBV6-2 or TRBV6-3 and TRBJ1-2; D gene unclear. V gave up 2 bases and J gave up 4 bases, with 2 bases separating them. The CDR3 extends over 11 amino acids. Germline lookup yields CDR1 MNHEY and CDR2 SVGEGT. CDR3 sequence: CASSYRYGYTF. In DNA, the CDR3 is TGTGCCAGCAGTTACCGCTATGGCTACACCTTC.

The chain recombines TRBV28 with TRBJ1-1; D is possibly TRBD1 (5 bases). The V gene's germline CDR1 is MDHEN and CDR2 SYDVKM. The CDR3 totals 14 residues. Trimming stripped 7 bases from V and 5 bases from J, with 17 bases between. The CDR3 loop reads CASTPRGSWTEAFF. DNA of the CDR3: TGTGCCAGCACTCCACGGGGGTCGTGGACTGAAGCTTTCTTT.

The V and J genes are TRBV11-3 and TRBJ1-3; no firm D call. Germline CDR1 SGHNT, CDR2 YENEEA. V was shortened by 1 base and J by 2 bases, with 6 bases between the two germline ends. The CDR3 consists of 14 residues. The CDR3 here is CASSLASAGNTIYF. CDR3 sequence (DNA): TGTGCCAGCAGCTTAGCCTCCGCTGGAAACACCATATATTTT.

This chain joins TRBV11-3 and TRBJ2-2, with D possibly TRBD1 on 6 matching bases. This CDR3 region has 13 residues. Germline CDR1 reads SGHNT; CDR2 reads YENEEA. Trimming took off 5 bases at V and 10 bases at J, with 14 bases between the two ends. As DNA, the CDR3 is TGTGCCAGCAGCCCCGTCCCGGGACAGGAGCTGTTTTTT. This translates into CASSPVPGQELFF.

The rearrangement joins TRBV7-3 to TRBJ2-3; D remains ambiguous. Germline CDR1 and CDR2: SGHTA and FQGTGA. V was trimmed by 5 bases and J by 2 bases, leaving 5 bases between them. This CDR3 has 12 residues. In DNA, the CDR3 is TGTGCCAGCAGCCCCTCCACAGATACGCAGTATTTT. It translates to CASSPSTDTQYF.

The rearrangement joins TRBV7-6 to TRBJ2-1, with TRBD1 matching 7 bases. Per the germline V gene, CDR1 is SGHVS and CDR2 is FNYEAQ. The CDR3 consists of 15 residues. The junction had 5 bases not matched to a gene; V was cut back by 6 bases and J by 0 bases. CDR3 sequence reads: CASRQGQSSYNEQFF. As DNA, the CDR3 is TGTGCCAGCAGGCAGGGACAGAGCTCCTACAATGAGCAGTTCTTC.

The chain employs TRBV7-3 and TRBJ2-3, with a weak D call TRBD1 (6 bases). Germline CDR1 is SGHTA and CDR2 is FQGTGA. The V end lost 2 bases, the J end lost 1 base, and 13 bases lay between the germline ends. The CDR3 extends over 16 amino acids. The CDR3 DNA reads TGTGCCAGCAGCTTATGTATGGGGGCGGGCACAGATACGCAGTATTTT. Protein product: CASSLCMGAGTDTQYF.

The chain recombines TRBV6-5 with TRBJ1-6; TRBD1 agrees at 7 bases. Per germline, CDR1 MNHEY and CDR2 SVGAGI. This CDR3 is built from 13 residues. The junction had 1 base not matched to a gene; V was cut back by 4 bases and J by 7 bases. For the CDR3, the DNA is TGTGCCAGCAGTTGGGACAGAAATTCACCCCTCCACTTT. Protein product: CASSWDRNSPLHF.

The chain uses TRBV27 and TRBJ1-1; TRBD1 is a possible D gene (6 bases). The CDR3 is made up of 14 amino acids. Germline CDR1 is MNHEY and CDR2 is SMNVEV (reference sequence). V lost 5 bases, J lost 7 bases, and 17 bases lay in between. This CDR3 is CASSPVGGWVEAFF. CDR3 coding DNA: TGTGCCAGCAGTCCGGTAGGGGGATGGGTTGAAGCTTTCTTT.

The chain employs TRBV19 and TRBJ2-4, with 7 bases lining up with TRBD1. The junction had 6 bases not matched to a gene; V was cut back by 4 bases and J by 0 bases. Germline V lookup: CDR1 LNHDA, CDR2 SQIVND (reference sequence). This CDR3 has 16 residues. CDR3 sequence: CASSTTGEVAKNIQYF. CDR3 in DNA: TGTGCCAGTAGTACCACAGGGGAAGTAGCCAAAAACATTCAGTACTTC. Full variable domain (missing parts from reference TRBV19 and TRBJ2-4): DGGITQSPKYLFRKEGQNVTLSCEQNLNHDAMYWYRQDPGQGLRLIYYSQIVNDFQKGDIAEGYSVSREKKESFPLTVTSAQKNPTAFYLCASSTTGEVAKNIQYFGAGTRLSVL.